What follows are 5 T cell receptor beta chains derived from one specimen sequenced in a study of CD8+ T cells in alopecia areata. It was cDNA, reverse transcribed from extracted RNA, that served as the sequencing template. Here immunoSEQ multiplex PCR was the method, and the copy in TCRdb shows in-frame clones only, minus some. The repertoire holds roughly 150,000 clones, with roughly 64% as singletons. The sample was CD4+ T cells sorted from blood, taken at week 0. Source of these receptors: a human donor with alopecia areata.

This chain joins TRBV20-1 and TRBJ1-1; tentative D call: TRBD1 (5 bases). The CDR3 totals 11 residues. CDR1 is DFQATT and CDR2 is SNEGSKA in the germline V gene (reference sequence). Trimming took 5 bases from V and 10 from J, leaving 14 bases between them. CDR3 DNA sequence: TGCAGTGCTCAAGGGGACCGAGGAGCTTTCTTT. This translates into CSAQGDRGAFF.

CDR3 DNA: TGTGCCTGGAGTCGTCGCCTCGGAGAGACCCAGTACTTC. This sequence encodes CAWSRRLGETQYF. This chain uses TRBV30 with TRBJ2-5, with D unresolved. Germline V lookup: CDR1 GTSNPN, CDR2 SVGIG (reference sequence). This CDR3 has 13 amino acids. Trimming removed 2 bases from V and 4 bases from J, with 11 bases in between.

This rearrangement joins TRBV27 to TRBJ1-3; 7 positions match TRBD1. The CDR3 has 15 residues. Germline CDR1 is MNHEY and CDR2 is SMNVEV (reference sequence). V lost 0 bases and J lost 4; bases outside the gene matches: 3. CDR3 in DNA: TGTGCCAGCAGTTTATCGGGGACAGTCGGAAACACCATATATTTT. It is translated as CASSLSGTVGNTIYF.

The rearrangement links TRBV7-9 to TRBJ2-3; D unclear. Germline CDR1 reads SEHNR; CDR2 reads FQNEAQ (reference sequence). The CDR3 is 14 residues long. The V end lost 2 bases, the J end lost 0 bases, and 6 bases lay between the germline ends. The CDR3 here is CASSLSLSTDTQYF. In nucleotides, the CDR3 is TGTGCCAGCAGCTTATCACTGAGCACAGATACGCAGTATTTT.

V gene TRBV29-1 combines with J gene TRBJ1-3; D uncertain. Germline V CDR1 and CDR2: SQVTM, ANQGSEA. V gave up 8 bases and J gave up 4 bases, with 9 bases separating them. The CDR3 contains 11 residues. The CDR3 nucleotides read TGCAGCCTGTTGGTAGGAAACACCATATATTTT. This codes for CSLLVGNTIYF. Supplemented by reference TRBV29-1 and TRBJ1-3, the full variable domain reads SAVISQKPSRDICQRGTSLTIQCQVDSQVTMMFWYRQQPGQSLTLIATANQGSEATYESGFVIDKFPISRPNLTFSTLTVSNMSPEDSSIYLCSLLVGNTIYFGEGSWLTVV.